These 20 T cell receptor beta chains were all obtained from the same sample, sequenced in a study of OX40 agonist ivuxolimab in advanced cancers. Data came from immunoSEQ multiplex PCR; TCRdb stores just in-frame clones and leaves some out. The table has approximately 66,000 clones, approximately 88% seen once; the top ten hold around 0.53%. The sequencing here drew on CD4+ or CD8+ T cells sorted from blood, taken in a trial of the OX40 agonist ivuxolimab. All receptors come from an adult with an advanced solid tumor such as melanoma, head and neck, liver or kidney cancer.

The CDR3: CASSYLGTDTQYF. The DNA of the CDR3 is TGTGCCAGCAGTTACTTGGGCACAGATACGCAGTATTTT. The chain combines TRBV6-6 with TRBJ2-3; no definite D call. Germline CDR1 is MNHNY and CDR2 is SVGAGI (reference sequence). Between the trimmed V and J ends, which lost 1 base and 1 base, there was a span of 3 bases. CDR3 length: 13 amino acids.

The chain has TRBV14 and TRBJ1-2; tentatively, D is TRBD1 (6 bases). V was trimmed by 8 bases and J by 6 bases, leaving 10 bases between them. Germline V lookup: CDR1 SGHDN, CDR2 FVKESK. This CDR3 is built from 11 residues. Here the CDR3 reads CASGQLNGYTF. CDR3 in DNA: TGTGCCAGCGGACAGTTGAATGGCTACACCTTC.

V and J are TRBV2 and TRBJ2-1; maybe TRBD1 (6 bases). The V gene lost 6 bases and the J gene lost 0 bases, with 12 bases spanning the gap. Per germline, CDR1 SNHLY and CDR2 FYNNEI. The CDR3 is made up of 15 amino acids. In DNA form, the CDR3 reads TGTGCCAGCAGCCAAGGGGGAATCTCCTACAATGAGCAGTTCTTC. Its translation: CASSQGGISYNEQFF.

As regards this clone: One end of the junction does not line up with germline, which may come from a read error. The genes are TRBV27 and TRBJ2-2; a weak D match, TRBD2 (7 bases). The CDR3 is made up of 16 amino acids. Per germline, CDR1 MNHEY and CDR2 SMNVEV (reference sequence). The CDR3 is CASCLRGGRNTGELFF. DNA of the CDR3: TGTGCCAGCTGTTTAAGGGGGGGGAGGAACACCGGGGAGCTGTTTTTT.

This clone came up a few times. The V gene is TRBV5-1, the J gene TRBJ1-1; D might be TRBD1 (6 bases). Trimming left V 5 bases short and J 0 bases short, with 17 bases between. The CDR3 runs to 16 residues. The germline gives CDR1 SGHRS, CDR2 YFSETQ. The CDR3 sequence: CASRDTGRAMNTEAFF. Here the CDR3 DNA reads TGCGCCAGCAGGGACACAGGGAGGGCTATGAACACTGAAGCTTTCTTT.

This chain links TRBV5-1 with TRBJ2-3, with D possibly matching TRBD1 (5 bases). The germline V gene encodes CDR1 SGHRS and CDR2 YFSETQ. The germline V and J ends were trimmed by 1 base and 2 bases, with 14 bases remaining between them. The CDR3 sequence is 16 residues long. The CDR3 DNA is TGCGCCAGCAGCTTGAGTAGGGGCGATTACACAGATACGCAGTATTTT. As protein: CASSLSRGDYTDTQYF.

The chain is built from TRBV6-5 and TRBJ1-2; 9 nucleotides align to TRBD1. There are 13 residues in the CDR3. Looked up from germline, CDR1 is MNHEY and CDR2 is SVGAGI. V shed 5 bases and J 3 bases; nucleotides not matched to a gene: 1. DNA of the CDR3: TGTGCCAGCAGTCGGACAGGGGACTATGGCTACACCTTC. Protein sequence: CASSRTGDYGYTF.

A few counts support this clone. The V and J genes are TRBV18 and TRBJ1-3; D uncertain. V was trimmed by 2 bases and J by 1 base, leaving 15 bases between them. Germline lookup yields CDR1 KGHSH and CDR2 LQKENI. The CDR3 extends over 17 amino acids. CDR3 DNA sequence: TGTGCCAGCTCACCATATAACCCCTCTGGGTCTGGAAACACCATATATTTT. Translating it yields CASSPYNPSGSGNTIYF.

Here the CDR3 DNA reads TGTGCCAGCAGCTTGGACAGGGGGTCGTACGAGCAGTACTTC. This sequence encodes CASSLDRGSYEQYF. V usage is TRBV2 and J usage is TRBJ2-7; 10 nucleotides match TRBD1. The CDR3 has 14 residues. The V segment lost 6 bases and the J segment 4 bases; nucleotides outside the gene matches: 6. Germline V gene sequence: CDR1 SNHLY, CDR2 FYNNEI.

The chain couples TRBV7-9 to TRBJ2-7; D is ambiguous. Per the germline V gene, CDR1 is SEHNR and CDR2 is FQNEAQ (reference sequence). The CDR3 is 12 amino acids. Between the trimmed V and J ends, which lost 3 bases and 6 bases, there was a span of 9 bases. The CDR3 sequence: CASSFPSREQYF. The CDR3 DNA sequence: TGTGCCAGCAGCTTCCCGTCACGCGAGCAGTACTTC.

The chain carries TRBV5-6 and TRBJ1-4, with TRBD1 identical over 7 bases. The junction had 8 bases not matched to a gene; V was cut back by 2 bases and J by 7 bases. The CDR3 length is 15 residues. Germline V CDR1 and CDR2: SGHDT, YYEEEE. The DNA for the CDR3 is TGTGCCAGCAGCTTCTTCGGGACAGAAGTTGAAAAACTGTTTTTT. This sequence encodes CASSFFGTEVEKLFF.

V is TRBV2 and J is TRBJ1-1; the D is unclear. The CDR3 sequence is 13 residues long. CDR1 is SNHLY, CDR2 FYNNEI, per germline. V was trimmed by 3 bases and J by 1 base, leaving 6 bases between them. The CDR3 is CASSEDWNTEAFF. The DNA for the CDR3 is TGTGCCAGCAGTGAGGACTGGAACACTGAAGCTTTCTTT.

The chain uses TRBV6-5 and TRBJ2-7; TRBD1 agrees at 9 bases. CDR1 and CDR2 from the germline V gene are MNHEY and SVGAGI. The junction had 2 bases not matched to a gene; V was cut back by 0 bases and J by 2 bases. The CDR3 covers 15 residues. The CDR3 nucleotides are TGTGCCAGCAGTTACTCGGGACAGGGACCCTACGAGCAGTACTTC. As protein: CASSYSGQGPYEQYF.

The chain uses TRBV5-5 and TRBJ1-1; unclear D gene. This CDR3 has 12 residues. V was trimmed by 4 bases and J by 5 bases, leaving 9 bases between them. Germline CDR1 reads SGHKS; CDR2 reads YYEKEE (reference sequence). CDR3 in amino acids: CASSPAGTEAFF. CDR3 in DNA: TGTGCCAGCAGCCCGGCGGGTACTGAAGCTTTCTTT.

V is TRBV19 and J is TRBJ2-1; D may be TRBD1 (6 bases). The CDR3 runs to 15 residues. Deletions cut 6 bases from V and 5 bases from J, with 17 bases between. CDR1 and CDR2 (germline): LNHDA, SQIVND (reference sequence). In DNA form, the CDR3 reads TGTGCCAGTAGCTCCAGGGGCCGGACAAACAATGAGCAGTTCTTC. It translates to CASSSRGRTNNEQFF.

The CDR3 reads CASSLGGVGTDTQYF. The CDR3 region has the DNA TGTGCCAGCAGCTTAGGGGGGGTGGGCACAGATACGCAGTATTTT. The chain has TRBV11-3 and TRBJ2-3, with a weak D call TRBD2 (6 bases). The germline gives CDR1 SGHNT, CDR2 YENEEA. V was clipped by 1 base and J by 1 base, with 9 bases between them. There are 15 residues in the CDR3.

The sample holds one count of this clone. The chain is built from TRBV7-6 and TRBJ1-2, with D perhaps TRBD1 (5 bases). The CDR3 loop spans 15 amino acids. Trimming removed 4 bases at V and 3 bases at J, with 15 bases between. Germline V gene lookup returns CDR1 SGHVS and CDR2 FNYEAQ. CDR3 loop: CASSSGPQAYYGYTF. The CDR3 DNA is TGTGCCAGCAGCTCGGGACCCCAGGCATACTATGGCTACACCTTC. Full variable domain (missing parts from reference TRBV7-6 and TRBJ1-2): GAGVSQSPRYKVTKRGQDVALRCDPISGHVSLYWYRQALGQGPEFLTYFNYEAQQDKSGLPNDRFSAERPEGSISTLTIQRTEQRDSAMYRCASSSGPQAYYGYTFGSGTRLTVV.

V is TRBV7-2 and J is TRBJ2-4, with D unresolved. Germline loops: CDR1 SGHTA, CDR2 FQGNSA. The CDR3 loop spans 13 amino acids. The V end lost 5 bases, the J end lost 0 bases, and 5 bases lay between the germline ends. CDR3 protein: CASSGLAKNIQYF. CDR3 DNA: TGTGCCAGCAGCGGGCTAGCCAAAAACATTCAGTACTTC. Combining the CDR3 with reference TRBV7-2 and TRBJ2-4 gives the whole variable domain GAGVSQSPSNKVTEKGKDVELRCDPISGHTALYWYRQSLGQGLEFLIYFQGNSAPDKSGLPSDRFSAERTGGSVSTLTIQRTQQEDSAVYLCASSGLAKNIQYFGAGTRLSVL.

CDR3: CASSLEGGGADTQYF. The CDR3 DNA is TGCGCCAGCAGCTTGGAGGGCGGGGGGGCCGATACGCAGTATTTT. This rearrangement joins TRBV5-1 to TRBJ2-3, with 9 bases identical to TRBD2. Germline V CDR1 and CDR2: SGHRS, YFSETQ. CDR3 length: 15 amino acids. V was clipped by 0 bases and J by 6 bases; unmatched bases: 5.

This chain uses TRBV6-1 with TRBJ1-1, with TRBD1 identical over 8 bases. Germline V gives CDR1 MNHNS, CDR2 SASEGT. CDR3 size: 14 residues. The V and J ends lost 3 bases and 11 bases, in that order; junction bases with no gene match: 11. Written as DNA, the CDR3 is TGTGCCAGCAGTGAGGACAGGGTTGGGGGGCCGGCTTTCTTT. Translating it yields CASSEDRVGGPAFF.